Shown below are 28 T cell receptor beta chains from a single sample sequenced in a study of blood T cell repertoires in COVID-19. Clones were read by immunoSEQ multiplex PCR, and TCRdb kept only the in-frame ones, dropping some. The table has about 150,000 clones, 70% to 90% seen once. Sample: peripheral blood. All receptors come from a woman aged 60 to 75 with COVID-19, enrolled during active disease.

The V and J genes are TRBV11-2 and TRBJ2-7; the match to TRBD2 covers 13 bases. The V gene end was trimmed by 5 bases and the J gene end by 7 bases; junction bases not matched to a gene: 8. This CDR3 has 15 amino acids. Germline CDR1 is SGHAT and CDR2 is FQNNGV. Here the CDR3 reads CASSLSGLAGREQYF. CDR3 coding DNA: TGTGCCAGCAGCCTTTCGGGACTAGCGGGACGAGAGCAGTACTTC.

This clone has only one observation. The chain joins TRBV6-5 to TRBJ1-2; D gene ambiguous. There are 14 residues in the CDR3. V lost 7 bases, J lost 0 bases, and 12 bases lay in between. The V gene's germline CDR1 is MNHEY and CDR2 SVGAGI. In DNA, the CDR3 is TGTGCCAGCATCCTAATGCTCTCTAACTATGGCTACACCTTC. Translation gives CASILMLSNYGYTF.

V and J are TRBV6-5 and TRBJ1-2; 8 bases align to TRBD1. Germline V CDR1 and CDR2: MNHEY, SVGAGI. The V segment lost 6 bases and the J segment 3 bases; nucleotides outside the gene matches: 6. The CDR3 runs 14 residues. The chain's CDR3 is CASSGTGAYYGYTF. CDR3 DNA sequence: TGTGCCAGCAGCGGGACAGGCGCGTACTATGGCTACACCTTC.

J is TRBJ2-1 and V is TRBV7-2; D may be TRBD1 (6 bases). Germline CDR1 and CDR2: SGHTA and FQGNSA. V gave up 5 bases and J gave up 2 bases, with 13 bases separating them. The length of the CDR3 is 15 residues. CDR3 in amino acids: CASSPTGKPYNEQFF. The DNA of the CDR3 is TGTGCCAGCAGCCCCACAGGGAAGCCCTACAATGAGCAGTTCTTC. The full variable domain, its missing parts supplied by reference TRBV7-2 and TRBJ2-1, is GAGVSQSPSNKVTEKGKDVELRCDPISGHTALYWYRQSLGQGLEFLIYFQGNSAPDKSGLPSDRFSAERTGGSVSTLTIQRTQQEDSAVYLCASSPTGKPYNEQFFGPGTRLTVL.

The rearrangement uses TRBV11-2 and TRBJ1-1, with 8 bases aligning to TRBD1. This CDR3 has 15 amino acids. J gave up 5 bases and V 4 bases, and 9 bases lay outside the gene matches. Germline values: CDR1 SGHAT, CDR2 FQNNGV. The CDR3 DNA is TGTGCCAGCAGCTCCATCGACAGGGGTGAGACTGAAGCTTTCTTT. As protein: CASSSIDRGETEAFF.

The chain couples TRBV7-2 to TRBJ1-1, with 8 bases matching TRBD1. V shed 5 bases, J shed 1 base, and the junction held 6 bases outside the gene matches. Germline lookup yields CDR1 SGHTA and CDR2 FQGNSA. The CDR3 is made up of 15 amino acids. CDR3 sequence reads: CASSQIGQGNTEAFF. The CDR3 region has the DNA TGTGCCAGCAGCCAGATAGGACAGGGGAACACTGAAGCTTTCTTT.

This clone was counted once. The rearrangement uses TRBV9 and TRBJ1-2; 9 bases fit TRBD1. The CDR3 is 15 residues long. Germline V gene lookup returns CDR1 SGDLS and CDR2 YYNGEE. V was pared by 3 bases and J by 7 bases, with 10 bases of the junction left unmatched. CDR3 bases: TGTGCCAGCAGCGCCTCGGACAGGGGCCACGCTGGCTACACCTTC. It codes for CASSASDRGHAGYTF.

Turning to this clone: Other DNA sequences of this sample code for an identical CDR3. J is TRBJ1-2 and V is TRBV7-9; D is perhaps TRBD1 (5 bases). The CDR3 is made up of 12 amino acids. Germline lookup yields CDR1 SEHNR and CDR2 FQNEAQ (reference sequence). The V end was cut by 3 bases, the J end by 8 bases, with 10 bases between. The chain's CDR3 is CASSFSGDGYTF. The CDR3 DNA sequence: TGTGCCAGCAGCTTCAGCGGGGACGGCTACACCTTC.

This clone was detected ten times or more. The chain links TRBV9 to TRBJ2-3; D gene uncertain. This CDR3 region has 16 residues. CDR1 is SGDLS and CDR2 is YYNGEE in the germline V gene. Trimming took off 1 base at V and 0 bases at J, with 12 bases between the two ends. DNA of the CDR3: TGTGCCAGCAGCGTAAGATTAGGAGAGAGCACAGATACGCAGTATTTT. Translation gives CASSVRLGESTDTQYF.

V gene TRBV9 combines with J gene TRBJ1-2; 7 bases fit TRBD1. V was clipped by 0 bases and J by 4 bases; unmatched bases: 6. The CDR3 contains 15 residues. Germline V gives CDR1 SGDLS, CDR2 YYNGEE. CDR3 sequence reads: CASSVEQGNIYGYTF. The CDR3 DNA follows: TGTGCCAGCAGCGTAGAACAGGGGAATATCTATGGCTACACCTTC. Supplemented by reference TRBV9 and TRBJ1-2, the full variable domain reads DSGVTQTPKHLITATGQRVTLRCSPRSGDLSVYWYQQSLDQGLQFLIQYYNGEERAKGNILERFSAQQFPDLHSELNLSSLELGDSALYFCASSVEQGNIYGYTFGSGTRLTVV.

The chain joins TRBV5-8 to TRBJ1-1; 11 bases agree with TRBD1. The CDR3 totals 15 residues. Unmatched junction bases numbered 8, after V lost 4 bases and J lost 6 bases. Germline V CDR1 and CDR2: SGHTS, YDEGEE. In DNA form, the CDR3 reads TGTGCCAGCAGCCGGACAGGGGGCTTAGGGTCTGAAGCTTTCTTT. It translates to CASSRTGGLGSEAFF. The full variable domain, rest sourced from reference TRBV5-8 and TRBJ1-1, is EAGVTQSPTHLIKTRGQQATLRCSPISGHTSVYWYQQALGLGLQFLLWYDEGEERNRGNFPPRFSGRQFPNYSSELNVNALELEDSALYLCASSRTGGLGSEAFFGQGTRLTVV.

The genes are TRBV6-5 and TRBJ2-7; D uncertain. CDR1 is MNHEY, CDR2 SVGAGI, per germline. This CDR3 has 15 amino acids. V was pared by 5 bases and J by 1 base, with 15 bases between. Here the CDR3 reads CASSRDVLRSYEQYF. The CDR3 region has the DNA TGTGCCAGCAGTCGCGACGTACTAAGGTCCTACGAGCAGTACTTC.

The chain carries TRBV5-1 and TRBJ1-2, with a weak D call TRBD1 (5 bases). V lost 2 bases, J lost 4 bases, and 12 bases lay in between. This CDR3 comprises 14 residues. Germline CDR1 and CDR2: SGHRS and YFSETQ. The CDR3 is CASSFEDTRYGYTF. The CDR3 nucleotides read TGCGCCAGCAGCTTCGAGGACACTCGCTATGGCTACACCTTC.

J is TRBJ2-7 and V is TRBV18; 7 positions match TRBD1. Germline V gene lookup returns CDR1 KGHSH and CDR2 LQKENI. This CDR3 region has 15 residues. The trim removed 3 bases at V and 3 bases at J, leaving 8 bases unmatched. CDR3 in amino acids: CASSPPGQSLYEQYF. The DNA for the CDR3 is TGTGCCAGCTCACCGCCGGGACAGTCACTCTACGAGCAGTACTTC.

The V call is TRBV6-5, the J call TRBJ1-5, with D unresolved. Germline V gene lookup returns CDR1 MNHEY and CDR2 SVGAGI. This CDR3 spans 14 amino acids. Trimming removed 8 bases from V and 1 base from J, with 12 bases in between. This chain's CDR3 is CASGTGKSNQPQHF. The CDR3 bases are TGTGCCAGCGGAACGGGGAAAAGCAATCAGCCCCAGCATTTT.

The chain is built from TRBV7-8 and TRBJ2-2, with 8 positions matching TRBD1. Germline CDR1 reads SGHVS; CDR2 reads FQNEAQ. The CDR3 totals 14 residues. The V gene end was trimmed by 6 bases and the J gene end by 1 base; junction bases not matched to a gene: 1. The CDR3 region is CASRGQGNTGELFF. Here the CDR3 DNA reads TGTGCCAGCAGAGGACAGGGGAACACCGGGGAGCTGTTTTTT.

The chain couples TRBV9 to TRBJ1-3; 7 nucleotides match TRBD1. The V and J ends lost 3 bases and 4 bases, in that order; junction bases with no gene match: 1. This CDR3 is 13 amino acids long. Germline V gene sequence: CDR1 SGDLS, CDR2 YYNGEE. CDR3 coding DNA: TGTGCCAGCAGCGCGGGACAGGGAAACACCATATATTTT. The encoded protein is CASSAGQGNTIYF.

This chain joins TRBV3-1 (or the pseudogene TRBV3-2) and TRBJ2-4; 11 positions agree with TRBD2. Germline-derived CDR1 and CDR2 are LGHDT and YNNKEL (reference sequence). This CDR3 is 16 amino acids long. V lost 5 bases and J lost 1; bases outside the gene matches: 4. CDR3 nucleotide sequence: TGTGCCAGCAGCGAACTAGCGGGAGCGGCCAAAAACATTCAGTACTTC. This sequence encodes CASSELAGAAKNIQYF.

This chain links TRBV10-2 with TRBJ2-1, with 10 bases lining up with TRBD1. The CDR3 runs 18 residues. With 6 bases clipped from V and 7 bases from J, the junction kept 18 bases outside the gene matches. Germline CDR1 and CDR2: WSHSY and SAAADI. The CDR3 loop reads CASRPIPAGTGERNEQFF. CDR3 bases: TGCGCCAGCAGGCCCATTCCAGCCGGGACAGGGGAAAGGAATGAGCAGTTCTTC.

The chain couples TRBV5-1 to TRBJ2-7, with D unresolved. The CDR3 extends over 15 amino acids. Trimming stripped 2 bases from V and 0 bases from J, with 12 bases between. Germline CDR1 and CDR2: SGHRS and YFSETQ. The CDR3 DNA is TGCGCCAGCAGCTTCGGTACAGATTACTCCTACGAGCAGTACGTC. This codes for CASSFGTDYSYEQYV.

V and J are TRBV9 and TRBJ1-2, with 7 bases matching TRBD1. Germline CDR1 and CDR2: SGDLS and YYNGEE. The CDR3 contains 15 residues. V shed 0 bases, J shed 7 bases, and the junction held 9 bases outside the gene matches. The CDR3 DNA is TGTGCCAGCAGCGTAGACCCATCGACAGGGAGTGGCTACACCTTC. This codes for CASSVDPSTGSGYTF.

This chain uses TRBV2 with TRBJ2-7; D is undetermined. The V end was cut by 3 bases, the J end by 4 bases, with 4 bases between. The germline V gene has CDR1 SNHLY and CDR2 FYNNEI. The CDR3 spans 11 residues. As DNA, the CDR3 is TGTGCCAGCAGTGACTATTACGAGCAGTACTTC. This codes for CASSDYYEQYF. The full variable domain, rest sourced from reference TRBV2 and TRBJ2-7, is EPEVTQTPSHQVTQMGQEVILRCVPISNHLYFYWYRQILGQKVEFLVSFYNNEISEKSEIFDDQFSVERPDGSNFTLKIRSTKLEDSAMYFCASSDYYEQYFGPGTRLTVT.

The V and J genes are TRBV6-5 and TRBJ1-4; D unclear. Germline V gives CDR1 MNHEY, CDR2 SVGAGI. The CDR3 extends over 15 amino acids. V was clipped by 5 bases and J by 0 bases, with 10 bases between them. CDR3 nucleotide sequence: TGTGCCAGCAGTCCTCAGGTTGCAACTAATGAAAAACTGTTTTTT. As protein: CASSPQVATNEKLFF.

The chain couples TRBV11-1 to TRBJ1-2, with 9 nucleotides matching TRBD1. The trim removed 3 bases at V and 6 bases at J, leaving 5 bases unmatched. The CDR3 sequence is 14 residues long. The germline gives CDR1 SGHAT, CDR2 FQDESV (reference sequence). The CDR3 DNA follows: TGTGCCAGCAGCTTGGGCCGGGACAGGGATGGCTACACCTTC. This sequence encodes CASSLGRDRDGYTF.

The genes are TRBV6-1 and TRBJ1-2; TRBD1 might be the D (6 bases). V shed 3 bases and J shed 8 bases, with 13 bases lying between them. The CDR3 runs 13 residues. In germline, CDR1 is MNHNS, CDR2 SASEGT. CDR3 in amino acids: CASSEVQGGGYTF. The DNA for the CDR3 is TGTGCCAGCAGTGAGGTACAGGGCGGCGGCTACACCTTC.

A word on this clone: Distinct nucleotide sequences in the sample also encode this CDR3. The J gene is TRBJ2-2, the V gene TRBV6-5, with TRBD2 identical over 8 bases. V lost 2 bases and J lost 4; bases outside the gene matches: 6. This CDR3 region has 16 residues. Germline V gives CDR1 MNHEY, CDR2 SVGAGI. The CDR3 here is CASSYRAGGGTGELFF. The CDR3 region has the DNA TGTGCCAGCAGTTACAGGGCGGGGGGCGGCACCGGGGAGCTGTTTTTT.

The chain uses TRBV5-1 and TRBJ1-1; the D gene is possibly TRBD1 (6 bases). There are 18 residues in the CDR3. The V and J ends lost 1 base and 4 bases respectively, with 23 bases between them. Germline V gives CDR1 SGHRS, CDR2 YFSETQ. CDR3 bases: TGCGCCAGCAGCTTGAAGGCAGGGGCTAGGGTTAACGGCACTGAAGCTTTCTTT. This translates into CASSLKAGARVNGTEAFF.

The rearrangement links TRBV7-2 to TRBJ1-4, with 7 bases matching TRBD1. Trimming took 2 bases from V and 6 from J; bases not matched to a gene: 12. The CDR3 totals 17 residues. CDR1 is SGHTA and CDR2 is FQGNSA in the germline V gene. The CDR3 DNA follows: TGTGCCAGCAGCTTAAATCCCAGGGGGTTCCTCGATGAAAAACTGTTTTTT. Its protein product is CASSLNPRGFLDEKLFF.